Listed below are T cell receptor beta chains from one sample, sequenced in a study of vaccination effects on CD4 cells after COVID-19. Repertoires were generated with immunoSEQ multiplex PCR, while TCRdb's copy carries only in-frame clones and drops some. The sample includes roughly 64,000 clones, under 85% of them seen just once. Their recognized antigens are unknown. The source material was CD4+ T cells from PBMCs cultured without peptide, sampled before COVID-19 vaccination. The receptors originated from a human donor who had a prior SARS-CoV-2 infection. The CDR3 runs from the conserved cysteine through the conserved F or W. Each record gives: clone size, J gene, CDR3 length, V gene, D gene, CDR3 DNA, CDR3 protein. The D gene is left open where the match is weak. Clone size is shown for a subset of rows, as once, few, many or a class of expanded clone.

>once|TRBJ1-5|20|TRBV24-1|.
TGTGCCAGTACCGTCAGGGGCTCTAGAAGATCTCCGGTTAGCAATCAGCCCCAGCATTTT
CASTVRGSRRSPVSNQPQHF
>.|TRBJ2-3|16|TRBV5-1|TRBD1
TGCGCCAGCAGCTTTCTGACAGGGGCGCAAACAGATACGCAGTATTTT
CASSFLTGAQTDTQYF
>.|TRBJ1-5|18|TRBV30|TRBD1
TGTGCCTGGACCCTTTGGGACAGGGAGAACTATAGCAATCAGCCCCAGCATTTT
CAWTLWDRENYSNQPQHF
>.|TRBJ2-7|15|TRBV5-5|TRBD1
TGTGCCAGCAGCTTCTCCGGGACAGGGTTCAACGAGCAGTACTTC
CASSFSGTGFNEQYF
>.|TRBJ1-2|11|TRBV9|.
TGTGCCAGCAGCTCCCAATATGGCTACACCTTC
CASSSQYGYTF
>.|TRBJ2-5|16|TRBV7-6|.
TGTGCCAGCGGTAACCTATTGTCAACTTATAAAGAGACCCAGTACTTC
CASGNLLSTYKETQYF
>.|TRBJ2-3|15|TRBV9|.
TGTGCCAGCAGCGTAGGGGCGGGGAGCACAGATACGCAGTATTTT
CASSVGAGSTDTQYF
>.|TRBJ2-1|14|TRBV7-7|TRBD2
TGTGCTAGCAGTGCGGGGGGCTGGGACAATGAGCAGTTCTTC
CASSAGGWDNEQFF
>.|TRBJ2-3|15|TRBV24-1|TRBD1
TGTGCCACCAGTAAGGGACAGGGGGCCTCAGATACGCAGTATTTT
CATSKGQGASDTQYF
>few|TRBJ2-1|15|TRBV6-5|.
TGTGCCAGCAGCAGAACCGCCTGGGGCCCAAATGAGCAGTTCTTC
CASSRTAWGPNEQFF
>.|TRBJ1-2|13|TRBV28|.
TGTGCCAGCAGTCCCCAAAGGGGGGCGGGCTACACCTTC
CASSPQRGAGYTF
>.|TRBJ2-7|14|TRBV5-5|.
TGTGCCAGCAGCAACCCGGACAGAAATTACGAGCAGTACTTC
CASSNPDRNYEQYF
>.|TRBJ1-5|16|TRBV21-1|.
TGTGCCAGCAGCTCGGCGAGAGGGGCCGCAAATCAGCCCCAGCATTTT
CASSSARGAANQPQHF
>once|TRBJ2-1|15|TRBV18|.
TGTGCCAGCTCACAAACGGCGGGGGCGGAGAATGAGCAGTTCTTC
CASSQTAGAENEQFF
>.|TRBJ1-2|17|TRBV6-6|TRBD1
TGTGCCAGCAGTCCTTCGTCGCCAGGGCAGGGGGCTTATGGCTACACCTTC
CASSPSSPGQGAYGYTF
>.|TRBJ1-2|20|TRBV6-6|TRBD1
TGTGCCAGCAGTCGACACGGGACAGGGGGCGAGGGTGTGGGAAACTATGGCTACACCTTC
CASSRHGTGGEGVGNYGYTF
>.|TRBJ2-3|15|TRBV19|.
TGTGCCAGTAGTATCTTCGCCAGTAGCACAGATACGCAGTATTTT
CASSIFASSTDTQYF
>.|TRBJ1-4|13|TRBV2|.
TGTGCCAGCATAAGGTCAACTAATGAAAAACTGTTTTTT
CASIRSTNEKLFF
>few|TRBJ2-5|16|TRBV4-1|TRBD2
TGCGCCAGCAGCCGAGGACAAGCGGGGGGAGCGGAGACCCAGTACTTC
CASSRGQAGGAETQYF
>.|TRBJ2-5|12|TRBV11-2|.
TGTGCCAGCAGCTTAGAATCGGGACCCCAGTACTTC
CASSLESGPQYF
>.|TRBJ2-3|15|TRBV3-1/TRBV3-2|.
TGTGCCAGCAGCCAAGCCGGGACATACACAGATACGCAGTATTTT
CASSQAGTYTDTQYF
>few|TRBJ2-2|12|TRBV5-1|.
TGCGCCAGCAGGGAGTTCACCGGGGAGCTGTTTTTT
CASREFTGELFF
>.|TRBJ1-1|11|TRBV20-1|.
TGCAGCCTTATACCCACGCGGGTCGCTTTCTTT
CSLIPTRVAFF
>.|TRBJ1-6|15|TRBV2|.
TGTGCCAGCAGTGTTGGTCAGGGTAGCCTTTCACCCCTCCACTTT
CASSVGQGSLSPLHF
>.|TRBJ2-7|13|TRBV15|.
TGTGCCACCAGCAGAGATCTGGTCTACGAGCAGTACTTC
CATSRDLVYEQYF
>few|TRBJ2-1|15|TRBV7-2|.
TGTGCCAGCAGCTTAGCTGGTGGGAGCTTTAATGAGCAGTTCTTC
CASSLAGGSFNEQFF
>.|TRBJ2-2|15|TRBV5-5|.
TGTGCCAGCAGCTTGCTGGGACAGAACACCGGGGAGCTGTTTTTT
CASSLLGQNTGELFF
>.|TRBJ2-7|13|TRBV7-9|.
TGTGCCAGCAGCTATCGGACGGACTACGAGCAGTACTTC
CASSYRTDYEQYF
>.|TRBJ2-7|12|TRBV21-1|.
TGTGCCAGCAGCCTCATTCCCTACGAGCAGTACTTC
CASSLIPYEQYF
>.|TRBJ1-5|15|TRBV28|.
TGTGCCAGCAGAACTGCCGGCGACCCAGGGCAGCCCCAGCATTTT
CASRTAGDPGQPQHF
>.|TRBJ1-1|14|TRBV24-1|.
TGTGCCACCCGTGGTGGGGCAGGGAGTCGGGAAGCTTTCTTT
CATRGGAGSREAFF
>.|TRBJ2-6|18|TRBV18|TRBD1
TGTGCCAGCTCAGCCGGGACAGGGCCGCTTTCTGGGGCCAACGTCCTGACTTTC
CASSAGTGPLSGANVLTF
>.|TRBJ2-5|13|TRBV7-2|.
TGTGCCAGCAGCTGGAGATACCAAGAGACCCAGTACTTC
CASSWRYQETQYF